This TCR beta chain was recovered during a study of T cells in Graves' hyperthyroidism and ophthalmopathy. Study-level findings and limits: Ophthalmopathy was predicted by the model a median of approximately 6.6 months ahead of onset.

There are many counts of this clonotype. Its antigen is undetermined. CDR3 length equals 14 residues. Trimming stripped 3 bases from V and 1 base from J, with 7 bases between. Germline V gene data show CDR1 as LNHNV and CDR2 as YYDKDF (reference sequence). Template material for amplifying TCR beta CDR3 regions consisted of RNA transcripts. The primer set for the first-round RT-PCR of the TCR CDR3 was HTBI. TCRdb reprocessed the multiplex PCR reads with MiXCR, giving one entry per CDR3 protein. The data show 500,000 to 650,000 distinct CDR3 sequences, approximately 14% seen once. The chain uses TRBV15 and TRBJ1-5; D not certain. This receptor was obtained from a woman in her forties or fifties with Graves' ophthalmopathy. Sequenced: blood. This CDR3 is CATSRTGSNQPQHF. CDR3 nucleotides: TGTGCCACCAGCAGGACGGGGAGCAATCAGCCCCAGCATTTT.